This T cell receptor beta chain came from a study of blood T cell repertoires in COVID-19. Study-wide background: COVID-19 samples, acute and convalescent, were from the United States, Italy and Spain. T cells, B-cell-depleted T cells, or PBMCs provided the cDNA or gDNA that served as material.

Germline V gene sequence: CDR1 SNHLY, CDR2 FYNNEI. The CDR3 consists of 13 residues. V was pared by 5 bases and J by 2 bases, with 9 bases between. This clone was seen only a few times. Original processing methods: Amplification with reference gene primers provided the estimates of nucleated cell counts. Sequencing used immunoSEQ multiplex PCR; TCRdb keeps in-frame clones, though not all of them. Clonal size and the V and J genes are those of that table, whereas D and trimming came from the DNA. This table has about 160,000 clones, just over 90% appearing once. This receptor was taken from a man aged 18 to 29 with acute or convalescent COVID-19. V gene TRBV2 combines with J gene TRBJ2-5; D perhaps matches TRBD2 (6 bases). Sequenced material: peripheral blood. CDR3: CASSSGEQETQYF. The CDR3, as DNA: TGTGCCAGCAGTTCGGGGGAACAAGAGACCCAGTACTTC.